These 7 T cell receptor beta chains were sequenced from one sample in a study of T cell repertoires in cytomegalovirus infection. These receptors are not linked to any known antigen. A single record per CDR3 protein comes from TCRdb applying MiXCR to the reads. The sample holds about 770,000 distinct CDR3 sequences, about 28% seen once. Sequenced here: cultured CD8+ T cells from PBMCs, sampled from culture after CMV antigen stimulation. These receptors were obtained from a human donor in good health (CMV status not recorded). Some clones in this sample may be carry-over from other donors' samples.

The rearrangement joins TRBV12-3 or TRBV12-4 to TRBJ2-1; unclear D gene. The CDR3 has 16 residues. The ends were cut back, 1 base at V and 0 bases at J, with 10 bases in the middle. Here the CDR3 DNA reads TGTGCCAGCAGTTTAGACACCTTGAGCTCCTACAATGAGCAGTTCTTC. It yields the protein CASSLDTLSSYNEQFF.

The chain employs TRBV5-4 and TRBJ2-1; 7 positions agree with TRBD2. The V and J ends lost 2 bases and 13 bases, in that order; junction bases with no gene match: 15. This CDR3 contains 15 residues. Germline V gives CDR1 SGHNT, CDR2 YYREEE (reference sequence). CDR3 DNA sequence: TGTGCCAGCAGCTTATCAGGACTAGGAAGGGGAGACCAGTTCTTC. It translates to CASSLSGLGRGDQFF.

This clonotype was counted between two and nine times. The gene calls are TRBV27 and TRBJ2-6; D unclear. Germline V gene lookup returns CDR1 MNHEY and CDR2 SMNVEV (reference sequence). The CDR3 loop spans 15 amino acids. V was trimmed by 8 bases and J by 0 bases, leaving 11 bases between them. In nucleotides, the CDR3 is TGTGCCAGCTCTACAGAGCCCTCTGGGGCCAACGTCCTGACTTTC. Encoded protein: CASSTEPSGANVLTF.

V and J are TRBV10-3 and TRBJ2-1, with D tentatively TRBD1 (6 bases). The V end was cut by 7 bases, the J end by 6 bases, with 10 bases between. The germline gives CDR1 ENHRY, CDR2 SYGVKD. The CDR3 is 12 amino acids. The CDR3 sequence is CAITKGGNEQFF. DNA of the CDR3: TGTGCCATCACGAAAGGGGGCAATGAGCAGTTCTTC.

V is TRBV6-6 and J is TRBJ2-1; 11 bases match TRBD2. The J segment lost 0 bases and the V segment lost 1 base, leaving 2 bases of the junction unmatched. CDR1 is MNHNY, CDR2 SVGAGI, per germline (reference sequence). This CDR3 is built from 17 residues. The CDR3 here is CASSYLAGGSSYNEQFF. The CDR3 DNA is TGTGCCAGCAGTTACTTAGCGGGGGGGAGCTCCTACAATGAGCAGTTCTTC.

V and J are TRBV7-4 and TRBJ1-2, with TRBD1 matching over 8 bases. This CDR3 is built from 15 residues. V lost 5 bases, J lost 4 bases, and 9 bases stayed unmatched. CDR1 is SGHVT and CDR2 is SQSDAQ in the germline V gene. The CDR3 DNA reads as TGTGCCAGCAGCCCCCAGGGGGCGCCGGTCTATGGCTACACCTTC. Its protein product is CASSPQGAPVYGYTF.

In nucleotides, the CDR3 is TGCGCCAGCAGCCAAGATCAACTCCTAGGCACAGATACGCAGTATTTT. The encoded protein is CASSQDQLLGTDTQYF. The genes are TRBV4-1 and TRBJ2-3; D is unresolved. CDR3 length: 16 residues. Trimming took 0 bases from V and 1 from J, leaving 11 bases between them. Germline values: CDR1 MGHRA, CDR2 YSYEKL.